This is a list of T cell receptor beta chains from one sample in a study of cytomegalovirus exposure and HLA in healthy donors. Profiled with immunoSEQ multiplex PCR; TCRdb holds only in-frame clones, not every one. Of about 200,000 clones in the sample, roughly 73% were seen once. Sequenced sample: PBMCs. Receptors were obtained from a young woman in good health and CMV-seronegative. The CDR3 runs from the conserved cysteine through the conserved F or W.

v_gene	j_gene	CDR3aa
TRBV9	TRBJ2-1	CASSVGVAVYNEQFF
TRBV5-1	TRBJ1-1	CASSLGRFENTEAFF
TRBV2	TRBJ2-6	CASSELGSGANVLTF
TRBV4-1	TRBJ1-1	CASSHPGRGATEAFF
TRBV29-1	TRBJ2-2	CSVVTTGTSGSWELFF
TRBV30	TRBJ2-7	CAWTPGQGSEQYF
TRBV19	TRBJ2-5	CASSTQETQYF
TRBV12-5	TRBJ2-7	CASGNTMGGEAPYEQYF
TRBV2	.	CASSVHPSEQYF
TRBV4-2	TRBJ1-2	CASSPVEGDYGYTF
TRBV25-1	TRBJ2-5	CASSEWDFQETQYF
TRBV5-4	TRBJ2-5	CAWGLAGTQETQYF
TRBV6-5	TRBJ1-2	CASSTGYGYTF
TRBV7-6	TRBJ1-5	CASSLEGGRDQPQHF
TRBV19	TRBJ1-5	CASIRQGARGNQPQHF
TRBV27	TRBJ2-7	CASSGGAYEQYF
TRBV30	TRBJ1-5	CAWRANRGHQPQHF
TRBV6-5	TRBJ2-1	CASTRLAGGPDEQFF
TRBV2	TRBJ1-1	CASRGQVSLNTEAFF
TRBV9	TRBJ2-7	CASSVEVGTSGTQYF
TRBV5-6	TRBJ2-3	CASSLEYRGADTQYF
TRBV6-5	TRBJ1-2	CASSYKGTNYGYTF
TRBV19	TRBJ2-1	CASKGGSYNEQFF
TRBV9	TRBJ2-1	CASSVAQISGANEQFF
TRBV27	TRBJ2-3	CASSSIIIHLAGITDTQYF
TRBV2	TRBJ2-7	CASRRDRGDEQYF
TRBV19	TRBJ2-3	CASSRPGTRAEDTQYF
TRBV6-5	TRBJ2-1	CASSHRGLYNEQFF
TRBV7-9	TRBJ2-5	CASSYRHAGETQYF
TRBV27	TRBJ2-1	CASRRGGPYNEQFF
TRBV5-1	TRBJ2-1	CASSTGYNEQFF
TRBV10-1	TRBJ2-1	CTSSPLLGQGHNEQFF
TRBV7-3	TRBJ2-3	CASSPLRASKFDTQYF
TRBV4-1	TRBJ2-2	CASSQTFREAGELFF
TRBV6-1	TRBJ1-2	CASSEPTVYGYTF
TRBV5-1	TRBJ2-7	CASSFGTGDAQYF
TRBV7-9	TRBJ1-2	CASIKTGARLDGYTF
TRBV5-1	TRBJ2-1	CASSRGVDRGPLGEQFF
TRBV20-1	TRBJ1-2	CSASTGRGYTF
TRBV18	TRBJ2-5	CASSPRSQGETQYF
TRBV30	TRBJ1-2	CAWGPGYGYTF
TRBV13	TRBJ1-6	CASSDRTGVRHSPLHF
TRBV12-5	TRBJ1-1	CASGWRGGRVTEAFF
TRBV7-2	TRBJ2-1	CASSSLAGSYNEQFF
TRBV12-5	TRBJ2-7	CASGLGGRVHEQYF
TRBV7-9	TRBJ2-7	CASSPRASGSYEQYF
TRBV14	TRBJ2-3	CASSQGYGGGPNASGTDTQYF
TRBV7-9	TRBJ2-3	CASSSQRGASTDTQYF
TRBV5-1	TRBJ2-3	CASSQGVGLVTDTQYF